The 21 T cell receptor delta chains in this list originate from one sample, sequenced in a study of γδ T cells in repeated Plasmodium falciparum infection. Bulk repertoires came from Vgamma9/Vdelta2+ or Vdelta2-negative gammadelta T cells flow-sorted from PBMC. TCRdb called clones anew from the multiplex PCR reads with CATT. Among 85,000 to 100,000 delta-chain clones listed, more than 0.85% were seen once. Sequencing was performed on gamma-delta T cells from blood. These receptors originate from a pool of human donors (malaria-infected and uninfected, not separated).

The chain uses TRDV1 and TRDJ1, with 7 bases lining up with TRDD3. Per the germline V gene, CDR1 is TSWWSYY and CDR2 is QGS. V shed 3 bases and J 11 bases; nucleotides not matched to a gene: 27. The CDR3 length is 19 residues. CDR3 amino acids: CALGDGALWLGAHTDILIF. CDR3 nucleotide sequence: TGTGCTCTTGGGGATGGAGCCCTATGGCTGGGGGCGCACACCGATATTCTCATCTTT.

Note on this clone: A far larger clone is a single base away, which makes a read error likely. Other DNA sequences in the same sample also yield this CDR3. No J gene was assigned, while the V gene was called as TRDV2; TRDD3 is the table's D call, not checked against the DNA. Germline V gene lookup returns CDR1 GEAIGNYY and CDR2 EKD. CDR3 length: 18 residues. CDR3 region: CACDPLTGGYSDTDKLIF. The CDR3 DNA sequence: TGTGCCTGTGACCCTTTGACTGGGGGATACTCTGACACCGATAAACTAATCTTT.

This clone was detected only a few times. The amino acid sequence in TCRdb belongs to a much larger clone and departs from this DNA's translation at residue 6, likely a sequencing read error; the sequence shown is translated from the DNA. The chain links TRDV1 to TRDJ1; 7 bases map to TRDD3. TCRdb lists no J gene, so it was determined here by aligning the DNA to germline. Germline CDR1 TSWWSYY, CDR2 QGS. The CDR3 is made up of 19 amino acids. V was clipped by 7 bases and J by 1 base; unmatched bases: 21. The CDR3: CALAFRREGGSWPTDKLIF. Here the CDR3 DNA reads TGTGCTCTTGCGTTCCGACGAGAAGGGGGATCCTGGCCCACCGATAAACTCATCTTT.

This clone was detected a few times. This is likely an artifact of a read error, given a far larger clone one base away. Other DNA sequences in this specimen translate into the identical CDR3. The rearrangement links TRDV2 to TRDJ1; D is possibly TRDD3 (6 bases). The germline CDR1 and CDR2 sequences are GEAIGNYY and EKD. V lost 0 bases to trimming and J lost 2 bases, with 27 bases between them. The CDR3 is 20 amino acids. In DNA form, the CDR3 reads TGTGCCTGTGACACCGGATCACTGGGAGACCCTATTCGGTGGACCGATAAACTCATCTTT. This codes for CACDTGSLGDPIRWTDKLIF.

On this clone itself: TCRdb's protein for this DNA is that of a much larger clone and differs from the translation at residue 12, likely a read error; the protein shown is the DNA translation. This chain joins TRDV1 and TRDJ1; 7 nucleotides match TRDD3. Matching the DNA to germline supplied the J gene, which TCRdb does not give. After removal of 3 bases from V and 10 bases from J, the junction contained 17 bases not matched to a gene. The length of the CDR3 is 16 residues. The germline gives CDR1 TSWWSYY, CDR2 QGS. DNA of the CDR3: TGTGCTCTTGGGGACCCATACCCTGGGGGCCCAATTGGACTCATCTTT. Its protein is CALGDPYPGGPIGLIF.

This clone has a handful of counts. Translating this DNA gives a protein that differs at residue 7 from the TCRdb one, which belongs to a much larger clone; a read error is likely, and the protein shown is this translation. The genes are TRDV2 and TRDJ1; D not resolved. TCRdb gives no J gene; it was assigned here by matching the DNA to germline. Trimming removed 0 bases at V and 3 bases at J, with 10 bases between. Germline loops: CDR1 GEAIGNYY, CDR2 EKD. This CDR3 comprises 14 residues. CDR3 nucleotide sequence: TGTGCCTGTGACACCGTCAGGGCCTCCGATAAACTCATCTTT. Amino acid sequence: CACDTVRASDKLIF.

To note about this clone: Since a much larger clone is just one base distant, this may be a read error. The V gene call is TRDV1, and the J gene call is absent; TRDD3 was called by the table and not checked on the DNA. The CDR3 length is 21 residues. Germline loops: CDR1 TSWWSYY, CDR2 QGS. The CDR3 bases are TGTGCTCTTGGGGAAAGTCCTACATCCCCGTCTGGGGTTTTGTACACCGATAAGCTCATCTTT. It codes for CALGESPTSPSGVLYTDKLIF.

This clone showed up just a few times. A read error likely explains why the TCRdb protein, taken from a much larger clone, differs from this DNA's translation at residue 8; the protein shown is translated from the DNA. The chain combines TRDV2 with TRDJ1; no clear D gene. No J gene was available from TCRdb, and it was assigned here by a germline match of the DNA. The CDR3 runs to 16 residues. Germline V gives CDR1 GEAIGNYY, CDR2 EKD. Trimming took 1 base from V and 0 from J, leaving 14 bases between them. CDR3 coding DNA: TGTGCCTGTGACACGCGGTGGGAGACCTACACCGATAAACTCATCTTT. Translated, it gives CACDTRWETYTDKLIF.

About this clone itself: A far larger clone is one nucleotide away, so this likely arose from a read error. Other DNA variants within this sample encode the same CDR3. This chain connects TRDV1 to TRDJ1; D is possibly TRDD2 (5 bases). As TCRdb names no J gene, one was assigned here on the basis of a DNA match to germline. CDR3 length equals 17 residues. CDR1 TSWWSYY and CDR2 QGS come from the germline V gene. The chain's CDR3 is CALGEGFLQTYTDKLIF. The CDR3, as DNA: TGTGCTCTTGGGGAAGGTTTCCTCCAGACCTACACCGACAAACTCATCTTT.

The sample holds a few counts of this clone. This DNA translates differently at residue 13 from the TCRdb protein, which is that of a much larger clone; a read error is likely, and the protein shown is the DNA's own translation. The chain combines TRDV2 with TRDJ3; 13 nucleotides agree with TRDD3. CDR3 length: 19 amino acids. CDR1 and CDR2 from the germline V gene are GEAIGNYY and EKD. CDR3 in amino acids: CACDTLTGGYAWGTRQMFF. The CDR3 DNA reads TGTGCCTGTGACACCCTCACTGGGGGATACGCCTGGGGCACCCGACAGATGTTTTTC.

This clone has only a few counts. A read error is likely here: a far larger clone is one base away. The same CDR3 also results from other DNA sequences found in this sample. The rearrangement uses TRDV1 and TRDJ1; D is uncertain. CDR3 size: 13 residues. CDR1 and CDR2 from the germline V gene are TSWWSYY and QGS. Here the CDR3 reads CALVGRATDKLIF. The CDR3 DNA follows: TGCGCTCTTGTAGGTAGGGCCACCGATAAACTCATCTTT.

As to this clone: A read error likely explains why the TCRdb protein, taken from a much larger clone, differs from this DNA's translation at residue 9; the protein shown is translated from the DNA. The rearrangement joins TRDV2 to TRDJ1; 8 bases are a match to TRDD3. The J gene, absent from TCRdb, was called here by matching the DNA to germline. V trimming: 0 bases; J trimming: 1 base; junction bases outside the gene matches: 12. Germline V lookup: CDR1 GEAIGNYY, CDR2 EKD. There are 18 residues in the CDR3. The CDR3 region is CACDTVWGMPSRTDKLIF. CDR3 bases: TGTGCCTGTGACACCGTATGGGGGATGCCGAGCCGCACCGATAAACTCATCTTT.

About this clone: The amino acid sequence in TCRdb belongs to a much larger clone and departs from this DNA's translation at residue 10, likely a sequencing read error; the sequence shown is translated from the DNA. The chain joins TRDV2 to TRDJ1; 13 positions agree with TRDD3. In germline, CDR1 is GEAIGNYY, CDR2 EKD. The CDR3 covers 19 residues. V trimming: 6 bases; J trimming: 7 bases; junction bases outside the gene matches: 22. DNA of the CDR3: TGTGCCTGTACAATCCCCGGGGACTGGGCAACTGGGGGATACGGTAAACTCATCTTT. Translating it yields CACTIPGDWATGGYGKLIF.

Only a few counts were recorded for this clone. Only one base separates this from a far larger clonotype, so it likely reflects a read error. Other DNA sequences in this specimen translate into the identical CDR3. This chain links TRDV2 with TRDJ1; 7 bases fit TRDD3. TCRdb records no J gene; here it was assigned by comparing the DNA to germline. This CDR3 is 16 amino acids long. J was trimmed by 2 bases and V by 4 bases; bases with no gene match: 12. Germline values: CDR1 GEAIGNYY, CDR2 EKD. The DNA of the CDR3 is TGTGCCTGTGATTTCCTGGGGGGGGACCGAACCGATAAACTCATCTTT. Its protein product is CACDFLGGDRTDKLIF.

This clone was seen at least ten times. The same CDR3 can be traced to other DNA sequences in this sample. Here the CDR3 DNA reads TGTGCCTGTGACACGACCGGTACTGGGGGAGCCCGCTCCTGGGACACCCGACAGATGTTTTTC. Translating it yields CACDTTGTGGARSWDTRQMFF. This chain uses TRDV2 with TRDJ3, with TRDD3 matching 9 bases. The CDR3 covers 21 residues. Germline-derived CDR1 and CDR2 are GEAIGNYY and EKD. V was pared by 1 base and J by 0 bases, with 12 bases of the junction left unmatched.

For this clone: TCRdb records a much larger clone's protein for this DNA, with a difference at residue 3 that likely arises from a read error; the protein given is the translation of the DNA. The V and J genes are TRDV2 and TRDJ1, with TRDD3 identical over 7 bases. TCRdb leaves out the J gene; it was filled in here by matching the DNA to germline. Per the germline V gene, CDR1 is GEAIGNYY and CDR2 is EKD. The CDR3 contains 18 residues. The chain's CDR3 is CARDTLGAENLYTDKLIF. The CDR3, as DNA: TGTGCCCGTGACACGCTGGGGGCTGAGAACTTGTACACCGATAAACTCATCTTT.

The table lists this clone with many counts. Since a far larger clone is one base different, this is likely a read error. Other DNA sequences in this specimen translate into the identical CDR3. The CDR3, as DNA: TGTGCTCTTGGGGAACTCCGTCCTACATGGGGGATACGCACCGATAAGCTCATCTTT. As protein: CALGELRPTWGIRTDKLIF. No call exists for the J gene, whereas the V gene is TRDV1; the D segment call TRDD3 is taken from the table without a DNA check. Germline V gives CDR1 TSWWSYY, CDR2 QGS. CDR3 length equals 19 residues.

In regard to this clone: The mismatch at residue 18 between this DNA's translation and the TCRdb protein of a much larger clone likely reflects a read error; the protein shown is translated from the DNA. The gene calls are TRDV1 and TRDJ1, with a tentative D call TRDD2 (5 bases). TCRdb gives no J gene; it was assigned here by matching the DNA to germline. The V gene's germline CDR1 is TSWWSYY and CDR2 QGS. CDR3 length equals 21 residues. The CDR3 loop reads CALGPRRSRVDPTSYTDELIF. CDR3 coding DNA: TGTGCTCTTGGTCCTAGGAGGTCCCGGGTCGACCCGACCTCGTACACCGATGAACTCATCTTT.

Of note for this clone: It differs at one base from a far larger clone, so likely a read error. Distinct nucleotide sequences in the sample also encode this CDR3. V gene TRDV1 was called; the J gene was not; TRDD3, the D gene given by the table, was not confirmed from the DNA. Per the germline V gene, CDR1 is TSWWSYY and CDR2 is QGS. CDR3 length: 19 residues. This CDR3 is CALGTPIPIALGDTDKLIF. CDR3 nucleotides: TGTGCTCTTGGGACCCCGATCCCCATTGCACTGGGGGATACCGATAAGCTCATCTTT.

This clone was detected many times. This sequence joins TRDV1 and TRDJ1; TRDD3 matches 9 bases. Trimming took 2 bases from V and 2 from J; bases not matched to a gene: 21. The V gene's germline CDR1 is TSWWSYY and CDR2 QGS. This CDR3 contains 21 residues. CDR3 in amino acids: CALGEWSSSLTGGPCTDKLIF. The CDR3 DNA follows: TGTGCTCTTGGGGAATGGTCCTCCTCCCTTACTGGGGGACCCTGTACCGATAAACTCATCTTT.

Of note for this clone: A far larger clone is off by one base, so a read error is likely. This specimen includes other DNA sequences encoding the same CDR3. CDR3 region: CACDNSLSYPEGGELIF. CDR3 nucleotide sequence: TGTGCTTGTGACAATTCCTTGTCTTACCCCGAGGGTGGTGAACTCATCTTT. V is TRDV2 and J is TRDJ1, with D tentatively TRDD2 (5 bases). TCRdb carries no J gene annotation; the J gene was assigned here by matching the DNA with germline. Germline CDR1 is GEAIGNYY and CDR2 is EKD. The CDR3 totals 17 residues.